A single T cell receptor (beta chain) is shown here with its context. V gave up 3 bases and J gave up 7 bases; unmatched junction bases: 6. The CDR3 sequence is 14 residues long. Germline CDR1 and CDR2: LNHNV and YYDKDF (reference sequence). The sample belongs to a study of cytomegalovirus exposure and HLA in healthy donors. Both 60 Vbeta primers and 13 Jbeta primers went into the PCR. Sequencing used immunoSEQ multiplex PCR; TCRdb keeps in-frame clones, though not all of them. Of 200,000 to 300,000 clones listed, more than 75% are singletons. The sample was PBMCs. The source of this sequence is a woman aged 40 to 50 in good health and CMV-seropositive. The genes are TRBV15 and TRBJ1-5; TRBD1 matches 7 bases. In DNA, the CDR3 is TGTGCCACCAGCAGTGACAGGGTGGGCCAGCCCCAGCATTTT. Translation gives CATSSDRVGQPQHF.